What follows are 10 T cell receptor beta chains derived from one specimen sequenced in a study of early stage breast cancer tumors. TCRdb's table, derived via immunoSEQ multiplex PCR, lists solely in-frame clones and lacks some. The sample yields over 8,500 clones, under 80% seen once. The specimen sequenced was normal breast tissue next to the tumor. All receptors come from a person aged 35-50 years with breast cancer.

This rearrangement joins TRBV2 to TRBJ1-1; no firm D call. CDR1 and CDR2 from the germline V gene are SNHLY and FYNNEI. V lost 3 bases, J lost 1 base, and 6 bases lay in between. CDR3 size: 13 residues. The CDR3 DNA reads TGTGCCAGCAGTGATGAGGCGAACACTGAAGCTTTCTTT. Its protein product is CASSDEANTEAFF.

The chain joins TRBV10-3 to TRBJ2-6; weak D call: TRBD1 (6 bases). Trimming left V 11 bases short and J 4 bases short, with 12 bases between. The CDR3 runs 13 residues. Germline V gene data show CDR1 as ENHRY and CDR2 as SYGVKD. The CDR3 region has the DNA TGTGCCGCCCAGGGGTCCGGGGCCAACGTCCTGACTTTC. It encodes CAAQGSGANVLTF.

The V call is TRBV19, the J call TRBJ2-1; D is unresolved. The V end lost 3 bases, the J end lost 4 bases, and 13 bases lay between the germline ends. From germline, CDR1 is LNHDA and CDR2 SQIVND (reference sequence). The CDR3 contains 15 residues. Written as DNA, the CDR3 is TGTGCCAGTAGTATGGCGCTAGAGTCTTACAATGAGCAGTTCTTC. Its protein is CASSMALESYNEQFF.

V and J are TRBV6-1 and TRBJ2-7; 8 nucleotides agree with TRBD1. V lost 2 bases and J lost 4; bases outside the gene matches: 7. Germline V gene sequence: CDR1 MNHNS, CDR2 SASEGT. The CDR3 spans 15 residues. The CDR3 nucleotides read TGTGCCAGCAGTGAACGGGAGACAGGGGCTTACGAGCAGTACTTC. Translating it yields CASSERETGAYEQYF.

This clone was found once. V and J are TRBV25-1 and TRBJ1-4; D perhaps matches TRBD1 (6 bases). V was clipped by 4 bases and J by 15 bases, with 27 bases between them. The CDR3 has 16 residues. Germline V gene lookup returns CDR1 MGHDK and CDR2 SYGVNS. In DNA, the CDR3 is TGTGCCAGCAGTGTGTTAGGGGGGGGCCCGCTCCGTCGCATGTTTTTT. Amino acid sequence: CASSVLGGGPLRRMFF.

The V call is TRBV6-6, the J call TRBJ2-6; no clear D gene. Germline V gene sequence: CDR1 MNHNY, CDR2 SVGAGI (reference sequence). V gave up 5 bases and J gave up 2 bases, with 1 base separating them. CDR3 length: 12 residues. CDR3 nucleotides: TGTGCCAGCAGTCCTGGGGCCAACGTCCTGACTTTC. Its protein product is CASSPGANVLTF.

V is TRBV6-5 and J is TRBJ1-1; D gene unclear. Germline-derived CDR1 and CDR2 are MNHEY and SVGAGI. This CDR3 has 13 residues. V was pared by 0 bases and J by 3 bases, with 5 bases between. The CDR3 protein is CASSYSKDTEAFF. CDR3 coding DNA: TGTGCCAGCAGTTACTCCAAGGACACTGAAGCTTTCTTT.

The chain recombines TRBV11-2 with TRBJ2-3; D not resolved. CDR1 and CDR2 (germline): SGHAT, FQNNGV. There are 12 residues in the CDR3. V was clipped by 5 bases and J by 2 bases, with 5 bases between them. The CDR3 DNA reads as TGTGCCAGCAGCCCACCCACAGATACGCAGTATTTT. Translated, it gives CASSPPTDTQYF.

J is TRBJ2-1 and V is TRBV7-2; TRBD1 aligns across 7 bases. V lost 6 bases and J lost 8; bases outside the gene matches: 10. This CDR3 has 14 residues. Germline V lookup: CDR1 SGHTA, CDR2 FQGNSA. CDR3 region: CASSRGQVIDEQFF. CDR3 coding DNA: TGTGCCAGCAGTCGAGGACAGGTCATCGATGAGCAGTTCTTC.

This chain connects TRBV10-3 to TRBJ2-1; 8 bases line up with TRBD2. Germline V gene lookup returns CDR1 ENHRY and CDR2 SYGVKD. The CDR3 length is 12 residues. The V and J ends lost 5 bases and 12 bases, in that order; junction bases with no gene match: 6. The CDR3 nucleotides read TGTGCCATCAGTCTAGCGGGCTGGAGGCAGTTCTTC. Translating gives CAISLAGWRQFF.